Each of the 30 T cell receptor beta chains below was sequenced from the same sample in a study of CD8 T cells in ankylosing spondylitis. A single record per CDR3 protein comes from TCRdb applying MiXCR to the 5' RACE reads. The data hold hundreds of thousands of distinct CDR3 sequences, with about 16% observed a single time. Study-wide findings and caveats: It appeared that ankylosing spondylitis blood was characterized by a TCR beta motif of under ten highly homologous variants.

Their antigen targets remain unknown. Sequences were obtained from blood, either unsorted or a sorted T cell fraction (not recorded which). The receptor set was obtained from a male donor with ankylosing spondylitis.

The chain couples TRBV27 to TRBJ2-2; D uncertain. The CDR3 is 14 residues long. Germline CDR1 and CDR2: MNHEY and SMNVEV (reference sequence). Trimming stripped 7 bases from V and 6 bases from J, with 15 bases between. The CDR3 sequence: CASTHPLGAGELFF. The CDR3 coding sequence is TGTGCCAGCACCCACCCTCTTGGGGCCGGGGAGCTGTTTTTT.

The rearrangement uses TRBV7-2 and TRBJ2-3, with D possibly being TRBD1 or TRBD2 (5 bases each). CDR1 and CDR2 (germline): SGHTA, FQGNSA. Trimming removed 4 bases at V and 8 bases at J, with 16 bases between. The CDR3 spans 14 residues. The CDR3 here is CASSSTPGDGTQYF. CDR3 DNA: TGTGCCAGCAGCTCCACCCCCGGGGACGGTACGCAGTATTTT.

This clonotype has just a few counts. This sequence joins TRBV2 and TRBJ2-3; no reliable D call. The germline V gene has CDR1 SNHLY and CDR2 FYNNEI. This CDR3 has 14 amino acids. Trimming removed 1 base from V and 0 bases from J, with 5 bases in between. CDR3 amino acids: CASSEGRSTDTQYF. CDR3 nucleotide sequence: TGTGCCAGCAGTGAAGGTCGTAGCACAGATACGCAGTATTTT.

This clonotype was observed a few times. This chain's CDR3 is CASSFPGLAETQYF. DNA of the CDR3: TGTGCCAGCAGTTTCCCGGGGCTAGCGGAGACCCAGTACTTC. V is TRBV12-3 or TRBV12-4 and J is TRBJ2-5; TRBD2 might be the D (6 bases). The CDR3 loop spans 14 amino acids. V was clipped by 3 bases and J by 5 bases, with 13 bases between them.

This clonotype has just a few counts. This rearrangement joins TRBV20-1 to TRBJ1-2; 8 bases fit TRBD1. Germline lookup yields CDR1 DFQATT and CDR2 SNEGSKA (reference sequence). This CDR3 has 16 residues. Trimming took 3 bases from V and 3 from J; bases not matched to a gene: 12. CDR3: CSARKPTGEVYYGYTF. The CDR3 DNA reads TGCAGTGCTAGGAAGCCGACAGGGGAAGTATACTATGGCTACACCTTC.

This clonotype has more than one count but fewer than ten. The gene calls are TRBV7-8 and TRBJ1-1; D call uncertain. V lost 6 bases and J lost 10, with 12 bases in between. The CDR3 covers 11 residues. Germline loops: CDR1 SGHVS, CDR2 FQNEAQ. The CDR3 here is CASRAESGAFF. Written as DNA, the CDR3 is TGTGCCAGCAGGGCCGAGAGCGGAGCTTTCTTT.

Of note for this clonotype: A read error may be the cause here, since a much bigger clone is one base away. The CDR3 protein is CASSEFNEQYF. As DNA, the CDR3 is TGCGCCAGCAGTGAGTTTAACGAGCAGTACTTC. The chain combines TRBV10-2 with TRBJ2-7; the D is unclear. The CDR3 loop spans 11 amino acids. V shed 1 base and J shed 5 bases, with 3 bases lying between them. In germline, CDR1 is WSHSY, CDR2 SAAADI.

The V call is TRBV2, the J call TRBJ2-5, with D hard to call. Trimming left V 7 bases short and J 2 bases short, with 11 bases between. There are 13 residues in the CDR3. Germline lookup yields CDR1 SNHLY and CDR2 FYNNEI. The CDR3 loop reads CASIPWQQETQYF. CDR3 nucleotide sequence: TGTGCCAGCATACCCTGGCAGCAAGAGACCCAGTACTTC.

V is TRBV7-9 and J is TRBJ2-7; TRBD1 or TRBD2 may be the D gene (5 bases each). The V gene lost 8 bases and the J gene lost 4 bases, with 15 bases spanning the gap. Germline V gene sequence: CDR1 SEHNR, CDR2 FQNEAQ (reference sequence). The CDR3 loop spans 13 amino acids. The CDR3 DNA sequence: TGTGCCAGCGCCGGGACGTTATCGTACGAGCAGTACTTC. It encodes CASAGTLSYEQYF.

This clonotype was picked up a small number of times. This chain connects TRBV30 to TRBJ1-1; no firm D call. This CDR3 has 13 residues. Looked up from germline, CDR1 is GTSNPN and CDR2 is SVGIG (reference sequence). The V end lost 0 bases, the J end lost 7 bases, and 12 bases lay between the germline ends. The chain's CDR3 is CAWSVRVTLEAFF. The CDR3 nucleotides read TGTGCCTGGAGTGTTAGGGTAACCCTTGAAGCTTTCTTT.

At least ten counts were recorded for this clonotype. The V call is TRBV10-3, the J call TRBJ2-7; 7 nucleotides line up with TRBD1. The V segment lost 10 bases and the J segment 1 base; nucleotides outside the gene matches: 7. Germline CDR1 is ENHRY and CDR2 is SYGVKD. This CDR3 has 13 amino acids. CDR3 residues: CATSGDSSYEQYF. CDR3 coding DNA: TGTGCCACATCAGGGGACAGTTCCTACGAGCAGTACTTC.

The chain uses TRBV20-1 and TRBJ1-2; D is undetermined. The CDR3 sequence is 14 residues long. Per germline, CDR1 DFQATT and CDR2 SNEGSKA (reference sequence). V lost 3 bases and J lost 3, with 14 bases in between. The CDR3 reads CSASRTETDYGYTF. The CDR3 nucleotides read TGCAGTGCTAGTCGGACCGAAACAGACTATGGCTACACCTTC.

The V call is TRBV5-4, the J call TRBJ1-1; 9 bases align to TRBD1. V dropped 4 bases and J dropped 4; count of bases not matched to a gene: 14. CDR1 and CDR2 (germline): SGHNT, YYREEE (reference sequence). CDR3 length: 17 residues. This CDR3 is CASSIAGTGPRVTEAFF. The CDR3 region has the DNA TGTGCCAGCAGCATAGCCGGGACAGGGCCCAGGGTCACTGAAGCTTTCTTT.

This chain connects TRBV4-1 to TRBJ2-5; TRBD2 aligns across 8 bases. Trimming at V came to 1 base and at J to 1 base, leaving 5 bases not matched to a gene. Germline values: CDR1 MGHRA, CDR2 YSYEKL. CDR3 length equals 16 residues. The CDR3 here is CASSQVTSGLQETQYF. Written as DNA, the CDR3 is TGCGCCAGCAGCCAAGTAACTAGCGGACTCCAAGAGACCCAGTACTTC.

The rearrangement links TRBV27 to TRBJ1-3; TRBD1 is a possible D gene (5 bases). CDR1 and CDR2 (germline): MNHEY, SMNVEV (reference sequence). The CDR3 is 18 amino acids. The ends were cut back, 5 bases at V and 1 base at J, with 21 bases in the middle. This CDR3 reads CASSPGTPYGGSGNTIYF. The CDR3 DNA reads TGTGCCAGCAGTCCCGGGACGCCCTACGGGGGATCTGGAAACACCATATATTTT.

This clonotype has just a few counts. The chain joins TRBV28 to TRBJ2-5; tentative D call: TRBD2 (5 bases). Germline V lookup: CDR1 MDHEN, CDR2 SYDVKM. V gave up 6 bases and J gave up 4 bases, with 9 bases separating them. The CDR3 sequence is 12 residues long. The CDR3 here is CASSVRGETQYF. Here the CDR3 DNA reads TGTGCCAGCAGCGTTCGGGGAGAGACCCAGTACTTC.

V is TRBV2 and J is TRBJ2-3; TRBD1 aligns across 8 bases. J lost 2 bases, V lost 2 bases, and 12 bases had no gene match. Germline V gene data show CDR1 as SNHLY and CDR2 as FYNNEI. This CDR3 comprises 18 residues. This chain's CDR3 is CASSEFSVGTGLTDTQYF. Here the CDR3 DNA reads TGTGCCAGCAGTGAATTCTCCGTCGGGACAGGCCTCACAGATACGCAGTATTTT.

This sequence joins TRBV20-1 and TRBJ1-2, with D tentatively TRBD1 (5 bases). The CDR3 extends over 14 amino acids. V lost 7 bases and J lost 6, with 21 bases in between. Germline lookup yields CDR1 DFQATT and CDR2 SNEGSKA (reference sequence). The CDR3, as DNA: TGCAGTGTGACAGCATGGGGTCTTAAGGATGGCTACACCTTC. Its translation: CSVTAWGLKDGYTF.

This rearrangement joins TRBV7-9 to TRBJ2-5; a weak D match, TRBD1 (5 bases). The CDR3 has 15 residues. Trimming took off 3 bases at V and 2 bases at J, with 13 bases between the two ends. The V gene's germline CDR1 is SEHNR and CDR2 FQNEAQ (reference sequence). CDR3 coding DNA: TGTGCCAGCAGCTTTTCCCGTAGGGGACAAGAGACCCAGTACTTC. The encoded protein is CASSFSRRGQETQYF.

This clonotype was counted a few times. The genes are TRBV7-8 and TRBJ1-1; D unresolved. The CDR3 is 12 residues long. Germline CDR1 and CDR2: SGHVS and FQNEAQ. Trimming took 5 bases from V and 6 from J, leaving 10 bases between them. The CDR3 DNA follows: TGTGCCAGCAGCCACCGTTGGGCTGAAGCTTTCTTT. Encoded protein: CASSHRWAEAFF.

The chain employs TRBV27 and TRBJ2-7, with a possible D match to TRBD2 (5 bases). This CDR3 is 13 amino acids long. V was trimmed by 2 bases and J by 9 bases, leaving 14 bases between them. Germline CDR1 is MNHEY and CDR2 is SMNVEV (reference sequence). As DNA, the CDR3 is TGTGCCAGCAGTTTACCGGGTCCCGGGGTGCAGTACTTC. Its translation is CASSLPGPGVQYF.

The sample holds a few counts of this clonotype. This chain links TRBV6-1 with TRBJ2-2; D might be TRBD2 (5 bases). The CDR3 spans 14 residues. CDR1 is MNHNS and CDR2 is SASEGT in the germline V gene. V lost 7 bases, J lost 0 bases, and 9 bases lay in between. CDR3 coding DNA: TGTGCCAGCACGGCGGGCGCGAACACCGGGGAGCTGTTTTTT. The encoded protein is CASTAGANTGELFF.

This clonotype has just a few counts. The genes are TRBV7-3 and TRBJ1-1, with D perhaps TRBD1 (5 bases). Germline V gives CDR1 SGHTA, CDR2 FQGTGA. The CDR3 sequence is 14 residues long. V gave up 5 bases and J gave up 3 bases, with 13 bases separating them. The CDR3 DNA reads as TGTGCCAGCAGCCCCGGGGGGGGGGACACTGAAGCTTTCTTT. Translation gives CASSPGGGDTEAFF. Drawing the rest from reference TRBV7-3 and TRBJ1-1, the complete variable domain is GAGVSQTPSNKVTEKGKYVELRCDPISGHTALYWYRQSLGQGPEFLIYFQGTGAADDSGLPNDRFFAVRPEGSVSTLKIQRTERGDSAVYLCASSPGGGDTEAFFGQGTRLTVV.

This clonotype was detected once. The CDR3 does not end in the conserved phenylalanine or tryptophan, so this is likely a read error. This sequence joins TRBV30 and TRBJ2-1, with 7 bases lining up with TRBD2. CDR3 size: 13 residues. V lost 0 bases and J lost 7; bases outside the gene matches: 3. Germline CDR1 and CDR2: GTSNPN and SVGIG (reference sequence). The CDR3 sequence is CAWSVMGGNEQFI. In DNA, the CDR3 is TGTGCCTGGAGTGTAATGGGGGGGAATGAGCAGTTCATC.

The V and J genes are TRBV20-1 and TRBJ1-4; 9 positions agree with TRBD1. CDR3 length: 15 amino acids. Per the germline V gene, CDR1 is DFQATT and CDR2 is SNEGSKA (reference sequence). V lost 0 bases to trimming and J lost 10 bases; unmatched junction nucleotides: 9. The CDR3 nucleotides read TGCAGTGCTAGAGATGAGGGGACAGGGTCAATAAAACTGTTTTTT. This encodes CSARDEGTGSIKLFF.

In its sample, this clonotype was seen a few times. V gene TRBV12-3 or TRBV12-4 combines with J gene TRBJ2-3, with TRBD2 identical over 10 bases. The CDR3 totals 15 residues. The V gene end was trimmed by 3 bases and the J gene end by 2 bases; junction bases not matched to a gene: 2. The CDR3 is CASSLTSGYTDTQYF. CDR3 coding DNA: TGTGCCAGCAGTTTGACTAGCGGGTACACAGATACGCAGTATTTT.

The V gene is TRBV28, the J gene TRBJ1-5; D unclear. The CDR3 is 14 amino acids. Germline V CDR1 and CDR2: MDHEN, SYDVKM. Trimming stripped 7 bases from V and 1 base from J, with 11 bases between. This CDR3 is CASTPLQSNQPQHF. The CDR3 bases are TGTGCCAGCACCCCCCTACAGAGCAATCAGCCCCAGCATTTT.

This clonotype was counted between two and nine times. The genes are TRBV3-1 and TRBJ2-1; D may be TRBD2 (5 bases). V was pared by 1 base and J by 8 bases, with 6 bases between. CDR3 length: 12 residues. Germline values: CDR1 LGHDT, CDR2 YNNKEL (reference sequence). This chain's CDR3 is CASSQAEDEQFF. Here the CDR3 DNA reads TGTGCCAGCAGCCAAGCGGAGGATGAGCAGTTCTTC.

In its sample, this clonotype was seen a few times. The V call is TRBV7-9, the J call TRBJ1-6, with D tentatively TRBD1 (5 bases). The germline V gene encodes CDR1 SEHNR and CDR2 FQNEAQ (reference sequence). V was cut by 4 bases and J by 14 bases, with 18 bases left in between. This CDR3 contains 14 residues. The CDR3 loop is CASSWDRAGFTLHF. CDR3 bases: TGTGCCAGCAGCTGGGACCGAGCGGGATTCACCCTCCACTTT.

This chain joins TRBV28 and TRBJ2-7; 12 bases match TRBD2. CDR1 is MDHEN, CDR2 SYDVKM, per germline. The length of the CDR3 is 16 residues. Trimming cost V 5 bases and J 3 bases; bases outside gene matches: 8. Here the CDR3 reads CASSARTTSGSYEQYF. DNA of the CDR3: TGTGCCAGCAGTGCCCGGACGACTAGCGGGAGCTACGAGCAGTACTTC.